The 25 T cell receptor beta chains below were found in one sample sequenced in a study of early T cells in non-severe SARS-CoV-2 infection. Each CDR3 protein gets one entry after TCRdb re-called the 5' RACE reads with MiXCR. Here the sample spans under 85,000 distinct CDR3 sequences, 10% to 15% being singletons. The sequencing here drew on whole blood, taken at baseline. Source of these receptors: an adult who was a healthcare worker with PCR-confirmed SARS-CoV-2 infection or an uninfected control (not recorded which). The donor label of this sample is uncertain.

In this sample, this clonotype turned up a few times. This chain uses TRBV2 with TRBJ2-3; D uncertain. Germline CDR1 reads SNHLY; CDR2 reads FYNNEI. The CDR3 totals 12 residues. The V and J ends lost 6 bases and 2 bases respectively, with 6 bases between them. The CDR3 loop reads CASSQYTDTQYF. The CDR3 DNA is TGTGCCAGCAGCCAATACACAGATACGCAGTATTTT.

This clonotype was detected a few times. This sequence joins TRBV2 and TRBJ2-3; 8 nucleotides line up with TRBD2. The CDR3 length is 15 residues. Germline V CDR1 and CDR2: SNHLY, FYNNEI. V trimming: 4 bases; J trimming: 8 bases; junction bases outside the gene matches: 11. The CDR3 region has the DNA TGTGCCAGCAGTGGGGAACAGCGGGGGACCAGTACGCAGTATTTT. It translates to CASSGEQRGTSTQYF.

The chain combines TRBV6-5 with TRBJ2-5; D gene uncertain. The V gene's germline CDR1 is MNHEY and CDR2 SVGAGI. There are 11 residues in the CDR3. Trimming cost V 7 bases and J 5 bases, with 8 bases left between them. CDR3 residues: CASIYGETQYF. Here the CDR3 DNA reads TGTGCCAGCATCTACGGTGAGACCCAGTACTTC.

This clonotype was recorded at least ten times. The chain carries TRBV11-2 and TRBJ2-1, with TRBD1 matching 9 bases. CDR1 and CDR2 (germline): SGHAT, FQNNGV. Germline trimming cut 4 bases from V and 6 bases from J; bases unmatched to any gene: 7. The CDR3 contains 15 residues. The CDR3 region has the DNA TGTGCCAGCAGCTCGTCGACAGGGGGTCGCAATGAGCAGTTCTTC. It yields the protein CASSSSTGGRNEQFF.

The chain has TRBV4-1 and TRBJ1-6; no firm D call. CDR3 length: 14 amino acids. Germline CDR1 is MGHRA and CDR2 is YSYEKL. Trimming pared 0 bases from V and 10 bases from J, leaving 10 bases between. In DNA form, the CDR3 reads TGCGCCAGCAGCCAAGAGTTGGGAGGATCACCCCTCCACTTT. Protein product: CASSQELGGSPLHF.

This clonotype was counted many times. The chain uses TRBV6-6 and TRBJ2-1; D is perhaps TRBD1 (6 bases). This CDR3 region has 15 residues. V gave up 2 bases and J gave up 1 base, with 9 bases separating them. Germline V lookup: CDR1 MNHNY, CDR2 SVGAGI (reference sequence). The CDR3 reads CASSYRDTSYNEQFF. Here the CDR3 DNA reads TGTGCCAGCAGTTACCGGGACACATCCTACAATGAGCAGTTCTTC.

This chain uses TRBV12-3 or TRBV12-4 with TRBJ2-2, with 7 bases matching TRBD2. With 6 bases clipped from V and 8 bases from J, the junction kept 24 bases outside the gene matches. The CDR3 is 19 amino acids. CDR3 loop: CASRLSSPGTKSIRGELFF. The DNA of the CDR3 is TGTGCCAGCAGACTCAGCTCACCCGGGACTAAGTCGATCCGGGGGGAGCTGTTTTTT.

This clonotype was detected ten times or more. The chain employs TRBV15 and TRBJ1-1; D remains unclear. Trimming took off 0 bases at V and 7 bases at J, with 9 bases between the two ends. In germline, CDR1 is LNHNV, CDR2 YYDKDF (reference sequence). There are 13 residues in the CDR3. As DNA, the CDR3 is TGTGCCACCAGCAGAGAATTCAGCGATGAAGCTTTCTTT. Its protein is CATSREFSDEAFF.

This clonotype was observed at least ten times. The chain combines TRBV12-3 or TRBV12-4 with TRBJ2-1; D may be TRBD2 (6 bases). The CDR3 runs 14 residues. The V end lost 6 bases, the J end lost 9 bases, and 18 bases lay between the germline ends. CDR3 sequence: CASRRSGPLGEQFF. In DNA, the CDR3 is TGTGCCAGCAGAAGGAGCGGGCCCCTGGGTGAGCAGTTCTTC.

This clonotype has a handful of counts. The CDR3 DNA sequence: TGTGCCAGCAGTCGCGCTTACCATCAAGCTTTCTTT. This gives the protein CASSRAYHQAFF. V usage is TRBV7-8 and J usage is TRBJ1-1; D ambiguous. The CDR3 spans 12 residues. Germline V lookup: CDR1 SGHVS, CDR2 FQNEAQ. Trimming pared 6 bases from V and 9 bases from J, leaving 14 bases between.

This clonotype was picked up a small number of times. The chain uses TRBV5-1 and TRBJ2-5; the match to TRBD1 covers 7 bases. Unmatched junction bases numbered 3, after V lost 0 bases and J lost 1 base. The CDR3 has 15 amino acids. From germline, CDR1 is SGHRS and CDR2 YFSETQ. The DNA of the CDR3 is TGCGCCAGCAGCTTGGAGGGACAGCTCCAAGAGACCCAGTACTTC. This encodes CASSLEGQLQETQYF.

About this clonotype: A junction boundary mismatches the germline segment, possibly from a read error. The rearrangement joins TRBV24-1 to TRBJ2-3, with 9 bases matching TRBD2. Germline CDR1 reads KGHDR; CDR2 reads SFDVKD. This CDR3 contains 15 residues. In DNA form, the CDR3 reads TGTGCCTCCAGTGATCCAGGACTAGCGAGAGATACGCAGTATTTT. Translation gives CASSDPGLARDTQYF.

This clonotype was detected a few times. The CDR3 DNA reads as TGTGCCAGCAGGAATATAGGGTACAATGAGCAGTTCTTC. As protein: CASRNIGYNEQFF. The chain has TRBV7-2 and TRBJ2-1; D uncertain. Germline CDR1 is SGHTA and CDR2 is FQGNSA. Trimming took 6 bases from V and 4 from J, leaving 10 bases between them. The CDR3 is 13 residues long.

At least ten counts were recorded for this clonotype. This sequence joins TRBV27 and TRBJ2-1; D is uncertain. This CDR3 is 10 amino acids long. CDR1 is MNHEY, CDR2 SMNVEV, per germline (reference sequence). Trimming cost V 6 bases and J 4 bases, with 1 base left between them. CDR3 bases: TGTGCCAGCAGGTACAATGAGCAGTTCTTC. This gives the protein CASRYNEQFF.

The sample holds a few counts of this clonotype. The rearrangement links TRBV4-3 to TRBJ2-2, with 7 bases matching TRBD1. The length of the CDR3 is 13 residues. CDR1 and CDR2 (germline): LGHNA, YSLEER. Trimming removed 8 bases from V and 4 bases from J; junction bases left unmatched: 4. CDR3 in DNA: TGCGCCAGCGGACAGGTTCTCACCGGGGAGCTGTTTTTT. It is translated as CASGQVLTGELFF.

This clonotype was detected a few times. The chain employs TRBV4-1 and TRBJ1-5; no definite D call. This CDR3 region has 15 residues. Between the trimmed V and J ends, which lost 1 base and 2 bases, there was a span of 9 bases. Germline values: CDR1 MGHRA, CDR2 YSYEKL. The CDR3 DNA sequence: TGCGCCAGCAGCCAAGTGAACGCGGGCAATCAGCCCCAGCATTTT. It specifies CASSQVNAGNQPQHF.

The J gene is TRBJ1-1, the V gene TRBV7-8; 7 bases match TRBD1. The junction had 8 bases not matched to a gene; V was cut back by 5 bases and J by 11 bases. The germline gives CDR1 SGHVS, CDR2 FQNEAQ. The CDR3 covers 12 residues. DNA of the CDR3: TGTGCCAGCAGCCCGGGACAGAGCGAGGCTTTCTTT. This gives the protein CASSPGQSEAFF. Complete variable domain (other parts from reference TRBV7-8 and TRBJ1-1): GAGVSQSPRYKVAKRGQDVALRCDPISGHVSLFWYQQALGQGPEFLTYFQNEAQLDKSGLPSDRFFAERPEGSVSTLKIQRTQQEDSAVYLCASSPGQSEAFFGQGTRLTVV.

This clonotype has a count of ten or more. V and J are TRBV29-1 and TRBJ2-7; 9 bases match TRBD2. The CDR3 covers 12 residues. With 4 bases clipped from V and 7 bases from J, the junction kept 5 bases outside the gene matches. CDR1 and CDR2 from the germline V gene are SQVTM and ANQGSEA. The CDR3 DNA sequence: TGCAGCGTTGTAGCGGGAGTAGGGGAGCAGTACTTC. Its translation: CSVVAGVGEQYF.

This clonotype was counted ten times or more. The chain carries TRBV7-9 and TRBJ1-1, with D unclear. V dropped 5 bases and J dropped 0 bases, with 13 bases sitting between them. The germline gives CDR1 SEHNR, CDR2 FQNEAQ (reference sequence). There are 15 residues in the CDR3. Here the CDR3 reads CASSPSPTVNTEAFF. The CDR3, as DNA: TGTGCCAGCAGCCCTAGCCCCACAGTGAACACTGAAGCTTTCTTT.

This clonotype has a count of ten or more. The chain carries TRBV11-2 and TRBJ2-3; a weak D match, TRBD2 (6 bases). The germline CDR1 and CDR2 sequences are SGHAT and FQNNGV. The ends were cut back, 1 base at V and 2 bases at J, with 13 bases in the middle. The CDR3 extends over 16 amino acids. The CDR3 coding sequence is TGTGCCAGCAGCTTAGGTGCTAGCGCCGTCACAGATACGCAGTATTTT. It encodes CASSLGASAVTDTQYF.

This clonotype was detected only a few times. This chain joins TRBV7-9 and TRBJ2-3; D is undetermined. CDR3 length: 13 amino acids. V shed 1 base and J shed 5 bases, with 7 bases lying between them. Germline V CDR1 and CDR2: SEHNR, FQNEAQ (reference sequence). CDR3 DNA: TGTGCCAGCAGCTTAGGGAGCCTAGATACGCAGTATTTT. Translated: CASSLGSLDTQYF.

V and J are TRBV2 and TRBJ1-5, with D perhaps TRBD1 (5 bases). Germline V gene lookup returns CDR1 SNHLY and CDR2 FYNNEI. CDR3 size: 14 residues. V gave up 4 bases and J gave up 5 bases, with 12 bases separating them. The CDR3 spells CASSGMGDHQPQHF. Written as DNA, the CDR3 is TGTGCCAGCAGTGGGATGGGGGACCATCAGCCCCAGCATTTT.

In this sample, this clonotype turned up a few times. This rearrangement joins TRBV12-5 to TRBJ2-1, with 8 bases identical to TRBD2. There are 17 residues in the CDR3. J lost 6 bases, V lost 7 bases, and 17 bases had no gene match. Germline V gene sequence: CDR1 LGHNT, CDR2 FRNRAP. CDR3 DNA sequence: TGTGCTAGTGTTACCCCCACGGGGCTAGCGGGTGCCAATGAGCAGTTCTTC. Translated: CASVTPTGLAGANEQFF.

The rearrangement joins TRBV9 to TRBJ2-1; the D is unclear. CDR3 length: 14 residues. Germline CDR1 SGDLS, CDR2 YYNGEE. The V end lost 0 bases, the J end lost 1 base, and 5 bases lay between the germline ends. Here the CDR3 reads CASSVGPSYNEQFF. CDR3 nucleotide sequence: TGTGCCAGCAGCGTAGGTCCGTCCTACAATGAGCAGTTCTTC. Full variable domain (rest looked up from reference TRBV9 and TRBJ2-1): DSGVTQTPKHLITATGQRVTLRCSPRSGDLSVYWYQQSLDQGLQFLIQYYNGEERAKGNILERFSAQQFPDLHSELNLSSLELGDSALYFCASSVGPSYNEQFFGPGTRLTVL.

This clonotype was recorded at least ten times. This CDR3 is CASSLLPGGSYEQYF. CDR3 in DNA: TGTGCCAGCAGCTTGCTTCCAGGGGGCTCCTACGAGCAGTACTTC. V is TRBV5-4 and J is TRBJ2-7; 7 nucleotides agree with TRBD1. The germline CDR1 and CDR2 sequences are SGHNT and YYREEE (reference sequence). V gave up 1 base and J gave up 0 bases; unmatched junction bases: 4. This CDR3 spans 15 amino acids.